Below are 15 T cell receptor beta chains sequenced from a single sample in a study of blood T cell repertoires in COVID-19. The protocol was immunoSEQ multiplex PCR, while the TCRdb copy is restricted to in-frame clones and leaves out a portion. Here the sample spans 120,000 to 150,000 clones, around four fifths being singletons. Sequencing used peripheral blood. The source is a human donor in a cohort sampled during active COVID-19.

Regarding this clone: Compared with germline, one end of the junction differs, possibly owing to a read error. The J gene is TRBJ2-7, the V gene TRBV28, with a tentative D call TRBD2 (5 bases). The CDR3 totals 16 residues. Germline assignment: CDR1 MDHEN and CDR2 SYDVKM. The CDR3 bases are TGTGCCAGCAGTCTGGGAGCCACTCAGTTTGTGGGGAGCTGGGACTTC. It specifies CASSLGATQFVGSWDF.

This clone showed up just once. The chain has TRBV12-3 or TRBV12-4 and TRBJ2-1; D unresolved. The CDR3 contains 13 residues. V shed 6 bases and J shed 6 bases, with 12 bases lying between them. Here the CDR3 DNA reads TGTGCCAGCAGCCCTAACCTATCCAATGAGCAGTTCTTC. Translation: CASSPNLSNEQFF.

V is TRBV7-8 and J is TRBJ2-5; a weak D match, TRBD1 (6 bases). The CDR3 has 15 residues. Per the germline V gene, CDR1 is SGHVS and CDR2 is FQNEAQ. The ends were cut back, 5 bases at V and 2 bases at J, with 15 bases in the middle. CDR3 bases: TGTGCCAGCAGCCCCCCCCGGGACACTCAAGAGACCCAGTACTTC. Amino acid sequence: CASSPPRDTQETQYF.

This clone was observed once. This chain connects TRBV2 to TRBJ2-7; 10 bases match TRBD1. V lost 10 bases and J lost 7; bases outside the gene matches: 7. Germline V gene sequence: CDR1 SNHLY, CDR2 FYNNEI. The CDR3 extends over 12 amino acids. The chain's CDR3 is CATRQGAGEQYF. Written as DNA, the CDR3 is TGTGCCACTAGACAGGGGGCAGGGGAGCAGTACTTC.

A single count supports this clone. This rearrangement joins TRBV19 to TRBJ2-7; weak D call: TRBD2 (5 bases). Germline values: CDR1 LNHDA, CDR2 SQIVND (reference sequence). The V end lost 5 bases, the J end lost 3 bases, and 11 bases lay between the germline ends. The CDR3 covers 13 residues. In DNA, the CDR3 is TGTGCCAGTAGTCCCAGACTACGCTACGAGCAGTACGTC. As protein: CASSPRLRYEQYV.

The chain couples TRBV6-5 to TRBJ1-2; TRBD1 matches 7 bases. The CDR3 consists of 14 residues. V trimming: 0 bases; J trimming: 6 bases; junction bases outside the gene matches: 4. The V gene's germline CDR1 is MNHEY and CDR2 SVGAGI. The chain's CDR3 is CASSYSTGLDGYTF. The DNA for the CDR3 is TGTGCCAGCAGTTACTCGACAGGGTTGGATGGCTACACCTTC.

V and J are TRBV2 and TRBJ1-6; no definite D call. The CDR3 length is 12 residues. Trimming shortened V by 8 bases and J by 7 bases, and 9 bases separated the two germline ends. In germline, CDR1 is SNHLY, CDR2 FYNNEI. Written as DNA, the CDR3 is TGTGCCAGCCAAATCAGGAATTCACCCCTCCACTTT. It translates to CASQIRNSPLHF.

The V call is TRBV11-2, the J call TRBJ2-7; TRBD2 agrees at 7 bases. The germline V gene encodes CDR1 SGHAT and CDR2 FQNNGV. J was trimmed by 3 bases and V by 5 bases; bases with no gene match: 4. The CDR3 consists of 13 residues. The CDR3 DNA is TGTGCCAGCAGCCCCTGGGGGGGCTACGAGCAGTACGTC. Protein: CASSPWGGYEQYV.

The chain joins TRBV9 to TRBJ2-7; D is perhaps TRBD1 (5 bases). The V end was cut by 0 bases, the J end by 0 bases, with 13 bases between. CDR1 SGDLS and CDR2 YYNGEE come from the germline V gene. The length of the CDR3 is 16 residues. The CDR3 spells CASSVEGQGSSYEQYF. CDR3 DNA sequence: TGTGCCAGCAGCGTAGAAGGTCAGGGTAGCTCCTACGAGCAGTACTTC.

The chain has TRBV6-1 and TRBJ2-7; possibly TRBD1 for D (5 bases). V was trimmed by 1 base and J by 2 bases, leaving 12 bases between them. The CDR3 loop spans 15 amino acids. The germline gives CDR1 MNHNS, CDR2 SASEGT. Here the CDR3 DNA reads TGTGCCAGCAGTGAAGAGGGGTGGGGTACCTACGAGCAGTACTTC. As protein: CASSEEGWGTYEQYF.

The genes are TRBV9 and TRBJ2-5; tentative D call: TRBD1 (6 bases). V lost 4 bases, J lost 4 bases, and 14 bases lay in between. The CDR3 is 14 residues long. Germline V CDR1 and CDR2: SGDLS, YYNGEE. The CDR3 DNA follows: TGTGCCAGCAGCACGATGACAGGAGCAGAGACCCAGTACTTC. Its translation is CASSTMTGAETQYF. Based on the CDR3 plus reference TRBV9 and TRBJ2-5, the full variable domain is DSGVTQTPKHLITATGQRVTLRCSPRSGDLSVYWYQQSLDQGLQFLIQYYNGEERAKGNILERFSAQQFPDLHSELNLSSLELGDSALYFCASSTMTGAETQYFGPGTRLLVL.

This chain connects TRBV13 to TRBJ2-3; TRBD2 agrees at 7 bases. CDR3 length equals 15 residues. Per the germline V gene, CDR1 is PRHDT and CDR2 is FYEKMQ (reference sequence). V lost 8 bases, J lost 3 bases, and 11 bases stayed unmatched. CDR3 region: CASATPGAGTDTQYF. The CDR3 DNA follows: TGTGCCAGCGCCACCCCCGGAGCGGGGACAGATACGCAGTATTTT.

This clone was found a few times. V usage is TRBV5-1 and J usage is TRBJ1-3; D is unresolved. CDR3 length: 15 amino acids. Germline loops: CDR1 SGHRS, CDR2 YFSETQ. Deletions cut 0 bases from V and 0 bases from J, with 7 bases between. CDR3 sequence (DNA): TGCGCCAGCAGCTTGGCCTCCAGCTCTGGAAACACCATATATTTT. Its protein is CASSLASSSGNTIYF. Full variable domain (rest looked up from reference TRBV5-1 and TRBJ1-3): KAGVTQTPRYLIKTRGQQVTLSCSPISGHRSVSWYQQTPGQGLQFLFEYFSETQRNKGNFPGRFSGRQFSNSRSEMNVSTLELGDSALYLCASSLASSSGNTIYFGEGSWLTVV.

This clone was picked up one time. The chain combines TRBV6-5 with TRBJ1-5; D gene unclear. Trimming removed 8 bases from V and 4 bases from J, with 12 bases in between. From germline, CDR1 is MNHEY and CDR2 SVGAGI. CDR3 length: 13 residues. The CDR3 is CASVEGANQPQHF. CDR3 nucleotide sequence: TGTGCCAGCGTTGAGGGAGCAAATCAGCCCCAGCATTTT.

The chain recombines TRBV5-1 with TRBJ2-3; 13 nucleotides agree with TRBD2. Germline V CDR1 and CDR2: SGHRS, YFSETQ. The V segment lost 4 bases and the J segment 4 bases; nucleotides outside the gene matches: 6. The CDR3 covers 16 residues. The CDR3 bases are TGCGCCAGCAGCCCAGGGACTAGCGGGGAATCAGATACGCAGTATTTT. It encodes CASSPGTSGESDTQYF.